There are many counts of the clone carrying this T cell receptor beta chain. This entry comes from a study of T cells in Graves' hyperthyroidism and ophthalmopathy. Diagnoses were made from clinical symptoms, serum measures (thyroxine and TRAb), thyroid ultrasound and orbital computed tomography. Amplified regions were TCR beta CDR3 sequences from RNA transcripts. RT-PCR in the first round (using the HTBI primer set) targeted the TCR CDR3. TCRdb processed the multiplex PCR reads anew with MiXCR; each CDR3 protein has one entry. This sample has fewer than 450,000 distinct CDR3 sequences, with 17% found just once. The specimen was blood. The receptor was isolated from a woman in her twenties or thirties with Graves' hyperthyroidism that later progressed to Graves' ophthalmopathy.

CDR3 DNA: TGCAGTGCTAAGGGGACAGATACCTACGAGCAGTACTTC. Translated: CSAKGTDTYEQYF. The chain is built from TRBV20-1 and TRBJ2-7; TRBD1 matches 7 bases. V shed 4 bases and J 2 bases; nucleotides not matched to a gene: 5. The CDR3 has 13 amino acids. Germline values: CDR1 DFQATT, CDR2 SNEGSKA (reference sequence).